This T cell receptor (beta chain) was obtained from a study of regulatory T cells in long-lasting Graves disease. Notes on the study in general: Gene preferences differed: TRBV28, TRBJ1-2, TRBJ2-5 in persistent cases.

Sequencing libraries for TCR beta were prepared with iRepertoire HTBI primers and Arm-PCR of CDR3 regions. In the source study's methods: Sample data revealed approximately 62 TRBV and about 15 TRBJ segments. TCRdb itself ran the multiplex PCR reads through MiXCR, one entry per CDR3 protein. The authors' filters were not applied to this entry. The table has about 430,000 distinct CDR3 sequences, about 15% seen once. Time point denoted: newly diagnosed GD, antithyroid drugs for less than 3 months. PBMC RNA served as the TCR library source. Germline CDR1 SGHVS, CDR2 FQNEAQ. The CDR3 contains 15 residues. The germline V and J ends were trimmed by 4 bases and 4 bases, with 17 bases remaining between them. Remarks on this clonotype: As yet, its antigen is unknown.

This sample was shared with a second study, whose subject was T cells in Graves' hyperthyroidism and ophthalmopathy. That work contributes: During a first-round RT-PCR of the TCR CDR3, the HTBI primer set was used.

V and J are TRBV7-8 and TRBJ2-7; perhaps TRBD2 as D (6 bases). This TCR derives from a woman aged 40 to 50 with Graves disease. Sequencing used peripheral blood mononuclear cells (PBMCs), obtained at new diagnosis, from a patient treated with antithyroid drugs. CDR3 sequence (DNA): TGTGCCAGCAGCTACACGGTCGCTAGCGCTTACGAGCAGTACTTC. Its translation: CASSYTVASAYEQYF.